The 13 T cell receptor beta chains listed next were all sequenced from one sample in a study of shared clonotypes between healthy human individuals. Libraries were prepared by immunoSEQ multiplex PCR; TCRdb keeps only in-frame clonotypes and omits some of them. Of about 490,000 clones in the sample, roughly 80% were seen once. The sequenced sample consisted of PBMCs. Receptors originate from a woman in her thirties or forties in good health. Some clones in this sample may be carry-over from other donors' samples.

This clone has a count of ten or more. This sample also contains other DNA sequences that code for the same CDR3. This sequence joins TRBV2 and TRBJ2-7, with 8 bases aligning to TRBD2. This CDR3 spans 13 amino acids. Trimming took 4 bases from V and 2 from J; bases not matched to a gene: 1. CDR1 SNHLY and CDR2 FYNNEI come from the germline V gene. The DNA for the CDR3 is TGTGCCAGCAGTGCGGGAGGGGCCTACGAGCAGTACTTC. As protein: CASSAGGAYEQYF.

A few counts support this clone. The V and J genes are TRBV5-1 and TRBJ1-4; D gene uncertain. CDR1 is SGHRS and CDR2 is YFSETQ in the germline V gene. There are 18 residues in the CDR3. V gave up 0 bases and J gave up 0 bases, with 15 bases separating them. In DNA form, the CDR3 reads TGCGCCAGCAGCTTGGGTTCCGGGAGTTACCCAACTAATGAAAAACTGTTTTTT. This sequence encodes CASSLGSGSYPTNEKLFF. The entire variable domain, with the rest obtained from reference TRBV5-1 and TRBJ1-4, is as follows: KAGVTQTPRYLIKTRGQQVTLSCSPISGHRSVSWYQQTPGQGLQFLFEYFSETQRNKGNFPGRFSGRQFSNSRSEMNVSTLELGDSALYLCASSLGSGSYPTNEKLFFGSGTQLSVL.

Of note for this clone: This likely reflects a read error, since a far larger clone is one base away. The gene calls are TRBV5-4 and TRBJ1-5; TRBD1 is a possible D gene (6 bases). The J call is uncertain, as TRBJ2-3 better fits the DNA end. CDR1 and CDR2 from the germline V gene are SGHNT and YYREEE (reference sequence). This CDR3 contains 14 residues. The CDR3 sequence is CATNRADSNQPQYF. The DNA for the CDR3 is TGTGCCACCAACAGGGCCGATAGCAATCAGCCCCAGTATTTT.

The chain uses TRBV30 and TRBJ2-7; the D is unclear. CDR3 size: 14 residues. Trimming left V 5 bases short and J 2 bases short, with 16 bases between. The germline gives CDR1 GTSNPN, CDR2 SVGIG (reference sequence). The CDR3 reads CAWRRQVLPYEQYF. The CDR3 DNA follows: TGTGCCTGGCGGCGGCAGGTTTTACCCTACGAGCAGTACTTC. The entire variable domain, with the rest obtained from reference TRBV30 and TRBJ2-7, is as follows: SQTIHQWPATLVQPVGSPLSLECTVEGTSNPNLYWYRQAAGRGLQLLFYSVGIGQISSEVPQNLSASRPQDRQFILSSKKLLLSDSGFYLCAWRRQVLPYEQYFGPGTRLTVT.

The chain is built from TRBV7-8 and TRBJ1-6, with 7 nucleotides matching TRBD1. V gave up 9 bases and J gave up 9 bases; unmatched junction bases: 5. Per germline, CDR1 SGHVS and CDR2 FQNEAQ. CDR3 length: 12 amino acids. DNA for the CDR3: TGTGCCAGTGGGACAGTGCCTTCACCCCTCCACTTT. It specifies CASGTVPSPLHF.

J is TRBJ2-7 and V is TRBV7-2, with TRBD1 identical over 12 bases. The V segment lost 4 bases and the J segment 6 bases; nucleotides outside the gene matches: 10. Germline CDR1 reads SGHTA; CDR2 reads FQGNSA. The CDR3 has 16 amino acids. CDR3 sequence reads: CASSSPWGQGAGEQYF. The CDR3 region has the DNA TGTGCCAGCAGCTCACCCTGGGGACAGGGGGCGGGCGAGCAGTACTTC.

V gene TRBV19 combines with J gene TRBJ2-7, with 14 bases aligning to TRBD2. CDR3 length equals 16 residues. Germline loops: CDR1 LNHDA, CDR2 SQIVND (reference sequence). The J segment lost 2 bases and the V segment lost 5 bases, leaving 5 bases of the junction unmatched. CDR3 nucleotides: TGTGCCAGTAGTCCCGGGACTAGCGGGGGCGCCTACGAGCAGTACTTC. It encodes CASSPGTSGGAYEQYF.

The chain is built from TRBV6-5 and TRBJ1-1, with D possibly matching TRBD1 (6 bases). CDR1 and CDR2 (germline): MNHEY, SVGAGI. V was shortened by 0 bases and J by 6 bases, with 14 bases between the two germline ends. CDR3 size: 15 residues. The CDR3 loop reads CASSYSPDRFAEAFF. The CDR3, as DNA: TGTGCCAGCAGTTACTCGCCTGACAGGTTCGCTGAAGCTTTCTTT.

Comments on this clone: The same CDR3 arises from other DNA sequences in this sample as well. The V gene is TRBV30, the J gene TRBJ1-5; TRBD1 might be the D (5 bases). CDR3 length equals 14 residues. From germline, CDR1 is GTSNPN and CDR2 SVGIG (reference sequence). V was pared by 1 base and J by 2 bases, with 9 bases between. The CDR3 here is CAWSAGGGNQPQHF. The CDR3 nucleotides read TGTGCCTGGAGTGCCGGGGGGGGCAATCAGCCCCAGCATTTT.

In regard to this clone: Since a far larger clone is one base different, this is likely a read error. The sample has other DNA sequences that encode this CDR3 too. This chain connects TRBV30 to TRBJ2-7; no clear D gene. This CDR3 spans 11 amino acids. Trimming removed 1 base from V and 2 bases from J, with 3 bases in between. Per germline, CDR1 GTSNPN and CDR2 SVGIG (reference sequence). The CDR3: CAWSGPYEQYF. The CDR3 DNA sequence: TGTGCCTGGAGTGGACCCTACGAGCAGTACTTC. Using reference TRBV30 and TRBJ2-7 for the parts outside the CDR3, the full variable domain is SQTIHQWPATLVQPVGSPLSLECTVEGTSNPNLYWYRQAAGRGLQLLFYSVGIGQISSEVPQNLSASRPQDRQFILSSKKLLLSDSGFYLCAWSGPYEQYFGPGTRLTVT.

The chain employs TRBV4-1 and TRBJ2-1, with D uncertain. Germline V gene lookup returns CDR1 MGHRA and CDR2 YSYEKL. V lost 0 bases and J lost 9, with 15 bases in between. CDR3 length: 15 amino acids. CDR3 sequence: CASSQERQVFGEQFF. The DNA of the CDR3 is TGCGCCAGCAGCCAAGAACGCCAGGTTTTCGGTGAGCAGTTCTTC.

As to this clone: This sequence may be a read error, since a much larger clone differs from it by one base. The chain uses TRBV13 and TRBJ2-3, with D hard to call. The CDR3 loop spans 17 amino acids. V shed 1 base and J shed 1 base, with 15 bases lying between them. CDR1 and CDR2 from the germline V gene are PRHDT and FYEKMQ (reference sequence). CDR3 DNA sequence: TGTGCCAGCAGCTTAGTGGTCGCGGTAGCACGCACAGATACGCAGTATTTT. Amino acid sequence: CASSLVVAVARTDTQYF.

The gene calls are TRBV4-1 and TRBJ1-1; D not resolved. The germline gives CDR1 MGHRA, CDR2 YSYEKL. The CDR3 length is 13 residues. The ends were cut back, 4 bases at V and 5 bases at J, with 11 bases in the middle. The CDR3 DNA is TGCGCCAGCAGCCTAAACCCACAGACTGAAGCTTTCTTT. It specifies CASSLNPQTEAFF.